A single sample is the source of the 4 T cell receptor beta chains below, sequenced in a study of T-cell memory formation after mild COVID-19. Via MiXCR, TCRdb re-called the 5' RACE reads, giving one row per CDR3 protein. Among 100,000 to 150,000 distinct CDR3 sequences listed, 5% to 6.5% were seen once. Sequences were obtained from PBMCs or a T cell subset sorted from them (not recorded which). The receptors come from an adult woman who had mild COVID-19 (a few samples of this study predate the infection). Cell type and time point are not known.

Many counts were recorded for this clonotype. V and J are TRBV20-1 and TRBJ2-5; D gene uncertain. Germline V gene lookup returns CDR1 DFQATT and CDR2 SNEGSKA (reference sequence). The CDR3 is 12 amino acids. V gave up 2 bases and J gave up 2 bases, with 6 bases separating them. CDR3 bases: TGCAGTGCTAGATTGGGGCAAGAGACCCAGTACTTC. Translation: CSARLGQETQYF.

There are many counts of this clonotype. V gene TRBV7-2 combines with J gene TRBJ2-5, with D possibly being TRBD2 (6 bases). The V end lost 1 base, the J end lost 4 bases, and 10 bases lay between the germline ends. Per the germline V gene, CDR1 is SGHTA and CDR2 is FQGNSA. This CDR3 contains 14 residues. For the CDR3, the DNA is TGTGCCAGCAGCTTAGGGGTGGGGGGAGAGACCCAGTACTTC. Encoded protein: CASSLGVGGETQYF.

This clonotype was seen repeatedly, ten times or more. This rearrangement joins TRBV20-1 to TRBJ2-5, with D maybe TRBD1 (5 bases). Germline V gene data show CDR1 as DFQATT and CDR2 as SNEGSKA (reference sequence). This CDR3 region has 11 residues. The V gene lost 0 bases and the J gene lost 7 bases, with 6 bases spanning the gap. The CDR3 DNA reads TGCAGTGCTAGAGATAGGGGGACCCAGTACTTC. Amino acid sequence: CSARDRGTQYF.

This clonotype was seen a few times. One junction end does not reproduce the germline sequence, and a read error may be involved. This chain uses TRBV12-3 or TRBV12-4 with TRBJ2-7; D is possibly TRBD1 (7 bases). This CDR3 has 12 amino acids. The CDR3 DNA is TGTGCCAGCATCCCCCAGGGGGGATCTCTCAACTTC. This encodes CASIPQGGSLNF.